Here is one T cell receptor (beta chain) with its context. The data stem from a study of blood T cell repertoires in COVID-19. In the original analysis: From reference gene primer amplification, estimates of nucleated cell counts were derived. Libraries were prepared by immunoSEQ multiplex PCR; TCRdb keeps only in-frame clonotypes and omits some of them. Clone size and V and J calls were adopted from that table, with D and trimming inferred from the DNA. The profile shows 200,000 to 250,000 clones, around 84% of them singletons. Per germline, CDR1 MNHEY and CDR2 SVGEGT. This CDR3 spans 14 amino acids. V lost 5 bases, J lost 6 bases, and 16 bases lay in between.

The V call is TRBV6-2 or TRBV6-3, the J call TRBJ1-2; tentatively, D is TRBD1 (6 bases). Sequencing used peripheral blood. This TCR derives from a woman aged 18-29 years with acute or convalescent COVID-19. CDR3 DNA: TGTGCCAGCAGTCCCAACAGGGAACGGGATGGCTACACCTTC. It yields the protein CASSPNRERDGYTF.